This T cell receptor (beta chain) was identified during a study of cytomegalovirus exposure and HLA in healthy donors. CDR1 and CDR2 (germline): DFQATT, SNEGSKA (reference sequence). This CDR3 has 11 amino acids. V lost 7 bases and J lost 5, with 11 bases in between. Primers: 60 Vbeta forward and 13 Jbeta reverse. Assay: immunoSEQ multiplex PCR; the TCRdb copy retains only in-frame clones and omits some. This sample's table has 80,000 or so clones. The specimen was PBMCs. This TCR came from a woman aged 30 to 39 in good health and CMV-seronegative. The chain couples TRBV20-1 to TRBJ1-1, with D perhaps TRBD1 (5 bases). The chain's CDR3 is CSVTRGTEAFF. For the CDR3, the DNA is TGCAGTGTCACCCGGGGGACTGAAGCTTTCTTT.